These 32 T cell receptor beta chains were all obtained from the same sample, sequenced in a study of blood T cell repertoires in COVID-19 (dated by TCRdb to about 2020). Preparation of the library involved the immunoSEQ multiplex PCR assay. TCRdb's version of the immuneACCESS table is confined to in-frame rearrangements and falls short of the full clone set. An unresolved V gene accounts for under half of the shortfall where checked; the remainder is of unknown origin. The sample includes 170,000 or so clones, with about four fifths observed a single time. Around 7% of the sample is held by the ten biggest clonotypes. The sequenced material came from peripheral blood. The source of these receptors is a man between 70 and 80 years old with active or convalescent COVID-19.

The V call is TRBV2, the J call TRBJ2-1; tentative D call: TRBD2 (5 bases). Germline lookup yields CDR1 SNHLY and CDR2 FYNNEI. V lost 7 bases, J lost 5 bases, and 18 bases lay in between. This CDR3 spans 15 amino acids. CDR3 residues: CASKPGLSLDNEQFF. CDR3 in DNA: TGTGCCAGCAAGCCGGGATTATCATTGGACAATGAGCAGTTCTTC.

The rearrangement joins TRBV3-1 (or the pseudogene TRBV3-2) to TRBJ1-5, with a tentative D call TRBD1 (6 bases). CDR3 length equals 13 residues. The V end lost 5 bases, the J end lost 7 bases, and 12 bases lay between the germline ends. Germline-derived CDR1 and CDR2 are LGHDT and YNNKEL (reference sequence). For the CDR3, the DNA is TGTGCCAGCAGCAGGGACATCCGGCAGCCCCAGCATTTT. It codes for CASSRDIRQPQHF.

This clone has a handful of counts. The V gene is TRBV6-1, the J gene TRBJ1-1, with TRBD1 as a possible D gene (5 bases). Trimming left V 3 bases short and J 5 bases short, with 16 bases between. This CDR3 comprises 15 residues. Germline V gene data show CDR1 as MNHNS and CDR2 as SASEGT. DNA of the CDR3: TGTGCCAGCAGTGAGTCTAACAGGTTCCCGACTGAAGCTTTCTTT. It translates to CASSESNRFPTEAFF.

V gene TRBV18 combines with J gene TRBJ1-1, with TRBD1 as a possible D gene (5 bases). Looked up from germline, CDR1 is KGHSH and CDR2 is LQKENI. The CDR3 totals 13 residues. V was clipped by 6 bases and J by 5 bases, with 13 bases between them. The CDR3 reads CASSRQFSTEAFF. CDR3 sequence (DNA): TGTGCCAGCTCTAGACAGTTTTCTACTGAAGCTTTCTTT.

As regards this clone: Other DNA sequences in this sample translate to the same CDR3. The CDR3: CASSVGQGNTDTQYF. As DNA, the CDR3 is TGTGCCAGCAGCGTAGGTCAGGGGAATACAGATACGCAGTATTTT. The chain recombines TRBV9 with TRBJ2-3; D may be TRBD1 (6 bases). The CDR3 contains 15 residues. The V end lost 0 bases, the J end lost 3 bases, and 11 bases lay between the germline ends. Germline V gene sequence: CDR1 SGDLS, CDR2 YYNGEE. Based on the CDR3 plus reference TRBV9 and TRBJ2-3, the full variable domain is DSGVTQTPKHLITATGQRVTLRCSPRSGDLSVYWYQQSLDQGLQFLIQYYNGEERAKGNILERFSAQQFPDLHSELNLSSLELGDSALYFCASSVGQGNTDTQYFGPGTRLTVL.

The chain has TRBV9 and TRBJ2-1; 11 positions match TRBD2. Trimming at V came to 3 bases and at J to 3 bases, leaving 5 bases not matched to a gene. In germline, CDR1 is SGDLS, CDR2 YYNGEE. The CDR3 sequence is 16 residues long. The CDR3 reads CASSAAGTSGYNEQFF. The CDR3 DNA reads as TGTGCCAGCAGCGCGGCCGGGACTAGCGGCTACAATGAGCAGTTCTTC.

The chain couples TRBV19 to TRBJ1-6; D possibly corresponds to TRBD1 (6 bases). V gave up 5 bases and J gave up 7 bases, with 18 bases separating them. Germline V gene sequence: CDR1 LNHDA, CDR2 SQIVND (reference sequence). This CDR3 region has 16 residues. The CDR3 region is CASSLRTGIRNSPLHF. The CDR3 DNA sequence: TGTGCCAGTAGTCTCAGAACAGGGATCCGAAATTCACCCCTCCACTTT.

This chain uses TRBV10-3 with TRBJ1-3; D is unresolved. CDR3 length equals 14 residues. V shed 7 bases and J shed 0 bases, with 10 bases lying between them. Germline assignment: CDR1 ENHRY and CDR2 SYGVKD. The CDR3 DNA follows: TGTGCCATCACCCAGGCATACTCTGGAAACACCATATATTTT. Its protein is CAITQAYSGNTIYF.

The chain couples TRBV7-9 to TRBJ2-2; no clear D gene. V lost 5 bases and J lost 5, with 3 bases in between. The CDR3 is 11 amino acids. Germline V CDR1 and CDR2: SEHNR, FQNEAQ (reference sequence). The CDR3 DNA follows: TGTGCCAGCAGCCAAACCGGGGAGCTGTTTTTT. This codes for CASSQTGELFF.

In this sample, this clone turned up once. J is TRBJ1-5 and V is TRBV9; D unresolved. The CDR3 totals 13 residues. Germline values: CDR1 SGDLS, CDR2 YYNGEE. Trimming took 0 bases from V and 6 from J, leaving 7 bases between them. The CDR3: CASSVESSQPQHF. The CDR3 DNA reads TGTGCCAGCAGCGTAGAAAGTAGTCAGCCCCAGCATTTT.

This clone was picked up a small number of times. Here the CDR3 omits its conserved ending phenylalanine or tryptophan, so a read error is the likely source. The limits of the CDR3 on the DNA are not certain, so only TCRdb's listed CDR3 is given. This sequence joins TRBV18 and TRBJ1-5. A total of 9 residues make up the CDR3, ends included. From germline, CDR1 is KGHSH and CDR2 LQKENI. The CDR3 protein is CASSPPRRV.

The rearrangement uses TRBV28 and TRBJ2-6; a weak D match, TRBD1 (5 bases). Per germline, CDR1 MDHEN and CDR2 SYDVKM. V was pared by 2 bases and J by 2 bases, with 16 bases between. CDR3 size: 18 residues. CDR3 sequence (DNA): TGTGCCAGCAGTTTACTCACAGGAAGGTTTACTGGGGCCAACGTCCTGACTTTC. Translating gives CASSLLTGRFTGANVLTF.

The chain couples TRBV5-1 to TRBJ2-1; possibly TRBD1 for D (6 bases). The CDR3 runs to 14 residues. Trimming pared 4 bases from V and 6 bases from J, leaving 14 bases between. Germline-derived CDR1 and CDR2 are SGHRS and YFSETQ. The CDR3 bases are TGCGCCAGCAGCACTTCCTTACAGGGCAATGAGCAGTTCTTC. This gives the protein CASSTSLQGNEQFF.

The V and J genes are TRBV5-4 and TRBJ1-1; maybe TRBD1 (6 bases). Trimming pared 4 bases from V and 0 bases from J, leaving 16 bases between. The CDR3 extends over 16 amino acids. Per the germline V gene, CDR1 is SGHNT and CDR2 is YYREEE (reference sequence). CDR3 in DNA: TGTGCCAGCAGCGCAGGACAGTTCGAAATGAACACTGAAGCTTTCTTT. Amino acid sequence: CASSAGQFEMNTEAFF.

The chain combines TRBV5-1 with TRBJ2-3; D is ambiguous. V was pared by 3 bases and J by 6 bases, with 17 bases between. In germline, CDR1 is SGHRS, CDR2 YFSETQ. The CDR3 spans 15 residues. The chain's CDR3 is CASSSFSGGLDTQYF. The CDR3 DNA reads TGCGCCAGCAGCTCTTTTTCTGGCGGTCTGGATACGCAGTATTTT.

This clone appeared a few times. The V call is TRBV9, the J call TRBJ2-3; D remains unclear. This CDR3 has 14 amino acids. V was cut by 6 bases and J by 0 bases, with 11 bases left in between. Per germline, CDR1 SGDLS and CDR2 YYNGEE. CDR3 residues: CASNPDTSTDTQYF. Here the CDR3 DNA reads TGTGCCAGCAACCCCGACACCAGCACAGATACGCAGTATTTT.

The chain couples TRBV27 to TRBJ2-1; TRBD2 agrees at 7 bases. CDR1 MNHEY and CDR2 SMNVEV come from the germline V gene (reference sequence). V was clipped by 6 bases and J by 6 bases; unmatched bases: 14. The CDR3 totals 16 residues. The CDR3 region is CASSPRRGSLTNEQFF. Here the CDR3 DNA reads TGTGCCAGCAGCCCTCGTCGCGGGAGCCTAACCAATGAGCAGTTCTTC.

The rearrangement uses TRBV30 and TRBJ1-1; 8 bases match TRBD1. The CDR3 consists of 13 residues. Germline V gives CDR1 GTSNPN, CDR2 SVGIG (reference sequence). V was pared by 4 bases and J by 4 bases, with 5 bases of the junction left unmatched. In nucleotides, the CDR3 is TGTGCCTGGAATCCCCAGGGGGCCACTGAAGCTTTCTTT. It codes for CAWNPQGATEAFF. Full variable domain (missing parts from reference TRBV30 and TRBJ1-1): SQTIHQWPATLVQPVGSPLSLECTVEGTSNPNLYWYRQAAGRGLQLLFYSVGIGQISSEVPQNLSASRPQDRQFILSSKKLLLSDSGFYLCAWNPQGATEAFFGQGTRLTVV.

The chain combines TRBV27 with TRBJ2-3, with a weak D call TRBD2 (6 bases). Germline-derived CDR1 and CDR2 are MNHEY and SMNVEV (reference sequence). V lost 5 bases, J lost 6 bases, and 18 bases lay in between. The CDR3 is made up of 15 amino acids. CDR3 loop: CASSPSPRAGDTQYF. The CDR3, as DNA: TGTGCCAGCAGTCCGTCACCTAGGGCGGGGGATACGCAGTATTTT.

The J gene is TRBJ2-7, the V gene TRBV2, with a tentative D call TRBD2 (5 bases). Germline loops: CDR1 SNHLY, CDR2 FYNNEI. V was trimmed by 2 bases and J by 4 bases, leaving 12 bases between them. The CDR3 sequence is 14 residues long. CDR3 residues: CASSETEGSYEQYF. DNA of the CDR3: TGTGCCAGCAGTGAAACAGAGGGATCATACGAGCAGTACTTC. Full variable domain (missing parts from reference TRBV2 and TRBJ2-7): EPEVTQTPSHQVTQMGQEVILRCVPISNHLYFYWYRQILGQKVEFLVSFYNNEISEKSEIFDDQFSVERPDGSNFTLKIRSTKLEDSAMYFCASSETEGSYEQYFGPGTRLTVT.

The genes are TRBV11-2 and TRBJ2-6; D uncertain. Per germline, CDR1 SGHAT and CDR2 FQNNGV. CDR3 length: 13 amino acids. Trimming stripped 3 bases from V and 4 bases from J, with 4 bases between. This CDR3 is CASSFAGANVLTF. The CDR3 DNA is TGTGCCAGCAGCTTTGCGGGGGCCAACGTCCTGACTTTC.

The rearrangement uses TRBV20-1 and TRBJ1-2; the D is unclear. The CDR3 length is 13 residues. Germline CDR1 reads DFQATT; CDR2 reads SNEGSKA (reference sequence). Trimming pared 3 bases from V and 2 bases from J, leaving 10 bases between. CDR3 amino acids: CSASTEGNYGYTF. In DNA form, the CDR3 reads TGCAGTGCTAGTACCGAGGGAAACTATGGCTACACCTTC.

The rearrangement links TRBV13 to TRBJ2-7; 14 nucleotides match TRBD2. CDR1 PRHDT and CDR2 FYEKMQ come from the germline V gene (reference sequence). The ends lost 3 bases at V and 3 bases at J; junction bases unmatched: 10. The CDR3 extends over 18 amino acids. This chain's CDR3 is CASSFGTSGSFKSYEQYF. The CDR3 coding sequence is TGTGCCAGCAGCTTCGGGACTAGCGGGAGTTTTAAGAGCTACGAGCAGTACTTC.

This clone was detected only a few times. DNA of the CDR3: TGTGCCAGCAGCCCTCGACAGGGGTTTCTTGAGCAGTTCTTC. This encodes CASSPRQGFLEQFF. The genes are TRBV7-2 and TRBJ2-1; 8 bases are shared with TRBD1. This CDR3 has 14 residues. Trimming cost V 5 bases and J 9 bases; bases outside gene matches: 9. In germline, CDR1 is SGHTA, CDR2 FQGNSA.

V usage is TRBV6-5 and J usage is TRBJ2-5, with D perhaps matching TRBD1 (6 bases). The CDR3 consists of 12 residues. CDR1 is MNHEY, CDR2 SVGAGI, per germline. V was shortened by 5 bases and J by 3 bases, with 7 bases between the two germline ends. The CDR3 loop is CASSKGEETQYF. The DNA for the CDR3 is TGTGCCAGCAGTAAGGGGGAAGAGACCCAGTACTTC.

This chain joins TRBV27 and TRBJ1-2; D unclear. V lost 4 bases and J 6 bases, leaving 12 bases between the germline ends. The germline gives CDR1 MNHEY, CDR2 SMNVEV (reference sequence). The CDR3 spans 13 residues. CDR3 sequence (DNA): TGTGCCAGCAGTTCCCTCGGGAGAGATGGCTACACCTTC. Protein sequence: CASSSLGRDGYTF.

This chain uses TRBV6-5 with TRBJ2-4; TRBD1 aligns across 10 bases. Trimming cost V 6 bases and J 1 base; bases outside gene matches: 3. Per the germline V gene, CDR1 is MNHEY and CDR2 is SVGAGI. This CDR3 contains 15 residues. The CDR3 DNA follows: TGTGCCAGCAGAGTGACAGGGGGCGCCAAAAACATTCAGTACTTC. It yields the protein CASRVTGGAKNIQYF.

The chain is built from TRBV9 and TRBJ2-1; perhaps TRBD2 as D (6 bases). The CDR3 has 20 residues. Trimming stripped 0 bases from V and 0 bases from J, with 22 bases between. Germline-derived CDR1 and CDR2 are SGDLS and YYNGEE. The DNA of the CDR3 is TGTGCCAGCAGCGTAGCTACTACGTCCGGAGCGGGCAGCTCCTACAATGAGCAGTTCTTC. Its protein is CASSVATTSGAGSSYNEQFF.

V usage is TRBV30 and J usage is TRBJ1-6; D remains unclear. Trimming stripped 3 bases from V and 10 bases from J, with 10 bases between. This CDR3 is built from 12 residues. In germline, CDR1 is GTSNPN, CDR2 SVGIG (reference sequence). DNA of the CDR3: TGTGCCTGGAGGGAACCGGGGTCACCCCTCCACTTT. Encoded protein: CAWREPGSPLHF.

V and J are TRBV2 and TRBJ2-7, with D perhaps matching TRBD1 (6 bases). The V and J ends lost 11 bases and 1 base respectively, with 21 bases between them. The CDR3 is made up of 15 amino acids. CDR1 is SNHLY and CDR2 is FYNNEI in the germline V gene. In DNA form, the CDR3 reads TGTGCCTCCCGGAGAGGGGACAAACCATCCTACGAGCAGTACTTC. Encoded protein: CASRRGDKPSYEQYF. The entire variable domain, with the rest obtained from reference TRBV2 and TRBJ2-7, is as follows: EPEVTQTPSHQVTQMGQEVILRCVPISNHLYFYWYRQILGQKVEFLVSFYNNEISEKSEIFDDQFSVERPDGSNFTLKIRSTKLEDSAMYFCASRRGDKPSYEQYFGPGTRLTVT.

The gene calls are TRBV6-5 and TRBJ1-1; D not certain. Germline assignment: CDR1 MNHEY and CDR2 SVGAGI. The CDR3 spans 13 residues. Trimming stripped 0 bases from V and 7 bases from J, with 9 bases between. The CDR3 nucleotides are TGTGCCAGCAGTTACTCGTCGGGAAATGAAGCTTTCTTT. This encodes CASSYSSGNEAFF.

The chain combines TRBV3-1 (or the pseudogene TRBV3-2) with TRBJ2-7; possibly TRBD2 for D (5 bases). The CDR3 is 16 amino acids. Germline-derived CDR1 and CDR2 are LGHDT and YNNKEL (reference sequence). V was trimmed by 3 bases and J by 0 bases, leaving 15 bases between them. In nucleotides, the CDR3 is TGTGCCAGCAGCCAGGGATGGCGGGCAAGCTCCTACGAGCAGTACTTC. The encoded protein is CASSQGWRASSYEQYF.